This T cell receptor beta chain was identified in a study of beta chain features in type 1 diabetes. About the research overall: Regarding age, gender and cell yields, patients proved similar to healthy donors.

Germline CDR1 is MDHEN and CDR2 is SYDVKM. V was clipped by 6 bases and J by 0 bases, with 12 bases between them. The CDR3 runs to 15 residues. Markers CD45RO/CCR7/CD25/CD127/CD95/CD27 served to sort CD4+ naive, central memory, regulatory and stem cell-like memory cells. The investigators reverse transcribed all of the isolated RNA, so they sequenced expressed TCRB transcripts. TCRdb's table, derived via immunoSEQ multiplex PCR, lists solely in-frame clones and lacks some. This sample yields some 120,000 clones, of which around 15% are seen a single time; roughly 2.5% belongs to the top ten. Ten or more counts support this clone. Its target is unknown. The study, taken as a whole, reports: A potential PCR bias toward shorter templates would be equal in patient and control samples. Sampled from patients, naive, central memory and Treg TCRB repertoires appeared more similar than those sampled from healthy donors. Significant though moderate, a shortening of TCRB CDR3s appeared in all four CD4+ subsets of Type 1 diabetes patients.

The source of this sequence is a man aged 18 to 30 with type 1 diabetes. The sample comprised central memory CD4+ T cells from blood. The V gene is TRBV28, the J gene TRBJ1-5; D remains ambiguous. The CDR3 here is CASSLTGHSNQPQHF. For the CDR3, the DNA is TGTGCCAGCAGCCTGACTGGTCATAGCAATCAGCCCCAGCATTTT.